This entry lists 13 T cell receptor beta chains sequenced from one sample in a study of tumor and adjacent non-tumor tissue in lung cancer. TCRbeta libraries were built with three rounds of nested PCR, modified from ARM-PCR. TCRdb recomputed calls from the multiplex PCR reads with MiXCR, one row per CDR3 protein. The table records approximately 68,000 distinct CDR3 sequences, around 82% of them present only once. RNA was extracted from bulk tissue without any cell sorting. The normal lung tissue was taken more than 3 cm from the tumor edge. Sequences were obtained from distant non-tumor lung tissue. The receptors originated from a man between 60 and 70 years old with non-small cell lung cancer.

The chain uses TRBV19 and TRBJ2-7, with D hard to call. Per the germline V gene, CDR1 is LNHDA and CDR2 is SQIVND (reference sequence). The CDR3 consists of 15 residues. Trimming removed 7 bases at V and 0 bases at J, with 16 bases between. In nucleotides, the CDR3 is TGTGCCAGTAATATCACGGCGACTCCCTCCTACGAGCAGTACTTC. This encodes CASNITATPSYEQYF.

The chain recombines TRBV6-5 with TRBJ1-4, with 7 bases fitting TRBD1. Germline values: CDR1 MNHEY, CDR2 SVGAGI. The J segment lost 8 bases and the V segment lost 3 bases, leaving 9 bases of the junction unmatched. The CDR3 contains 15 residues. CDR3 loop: CASSYPRQGGEKLFF. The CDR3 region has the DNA TGTGCCAGCAGTTATCCGAGGCAGGGGGGAGAAAAACTGTTTTTT.

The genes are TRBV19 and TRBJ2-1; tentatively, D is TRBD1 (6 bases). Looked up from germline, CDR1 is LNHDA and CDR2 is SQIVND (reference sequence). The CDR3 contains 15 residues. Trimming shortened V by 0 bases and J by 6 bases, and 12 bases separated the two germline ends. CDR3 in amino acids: CASSIEGATSNEQFF. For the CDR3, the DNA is TGTGCCAGTAGTATAGAGGGGGCAACCTCCAATGAGCAGTTCTTC.

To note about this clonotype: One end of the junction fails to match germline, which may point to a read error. In DNA, the CDR3 is TGTAGCGTTCAGGGACAGGGGGCGGTCCGCGAGCAGTTCTTC. Its protein product is CSVQGQGAVREQFF. The V and J genes are TRBV29-1 and TRBJ2-1; 12 positions match TRBD1. The CDR3 has 14 residues. CDR1 SQVTM and CDR2 ANQGSEA come from the germline V gene.

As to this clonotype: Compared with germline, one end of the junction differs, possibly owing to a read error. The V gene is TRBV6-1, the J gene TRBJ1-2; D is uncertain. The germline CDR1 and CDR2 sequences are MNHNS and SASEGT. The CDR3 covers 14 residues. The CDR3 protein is CASSEGLFNYGCIF. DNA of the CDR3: TGTGCCAGCAGTGAGGGTCTATTCAACTATGGCTGCATCTTC.

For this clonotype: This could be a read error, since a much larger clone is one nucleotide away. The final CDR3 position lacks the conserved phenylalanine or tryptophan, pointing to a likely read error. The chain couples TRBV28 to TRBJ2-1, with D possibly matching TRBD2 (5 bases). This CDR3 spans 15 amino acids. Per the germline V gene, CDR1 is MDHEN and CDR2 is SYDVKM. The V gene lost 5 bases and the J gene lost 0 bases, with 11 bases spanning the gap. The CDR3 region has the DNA TGTGCCAGCAGTGGCGGACTTACCTCCTACAATGAGCAGTTCTTA. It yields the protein CASSGGLTSYNEQFL.

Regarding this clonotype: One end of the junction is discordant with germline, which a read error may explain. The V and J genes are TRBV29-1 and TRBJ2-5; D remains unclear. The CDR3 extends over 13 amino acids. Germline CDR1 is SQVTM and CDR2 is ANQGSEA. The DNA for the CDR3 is TGCAGCGTCTCGGACCGGTACCATGAGACCCAGTACTTC. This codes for CSVSDRYHETQYF.

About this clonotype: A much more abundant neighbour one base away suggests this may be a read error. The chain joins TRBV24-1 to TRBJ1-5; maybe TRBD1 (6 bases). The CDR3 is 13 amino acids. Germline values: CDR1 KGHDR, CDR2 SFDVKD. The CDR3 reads CAASDRGIQPQHF. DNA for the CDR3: TGTGCCGCCAGTGATAGGGGGATTCAGCCCCAGCATTTT.

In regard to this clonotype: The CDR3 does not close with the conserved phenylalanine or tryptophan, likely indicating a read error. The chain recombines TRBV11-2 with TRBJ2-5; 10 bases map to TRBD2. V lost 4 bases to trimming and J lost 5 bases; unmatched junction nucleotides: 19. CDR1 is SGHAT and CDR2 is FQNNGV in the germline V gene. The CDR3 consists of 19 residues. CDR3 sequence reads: CASSWTLAGEPGIGETQYV. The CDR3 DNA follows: TGTGCCAGCAGCTGGACCCTAGCGGGAGAGCCGGGAATAGGGGAGACCCAGTACGTC.

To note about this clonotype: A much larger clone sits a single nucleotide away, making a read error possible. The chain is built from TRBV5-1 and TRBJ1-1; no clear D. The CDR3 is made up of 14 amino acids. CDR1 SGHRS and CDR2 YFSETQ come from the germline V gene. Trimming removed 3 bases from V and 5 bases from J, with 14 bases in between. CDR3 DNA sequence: TGCGCCAGCAGCTCGGGAGAGGGCGGAACTGAAGCTTTCTTT. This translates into CASSSGEGGTEAFF.

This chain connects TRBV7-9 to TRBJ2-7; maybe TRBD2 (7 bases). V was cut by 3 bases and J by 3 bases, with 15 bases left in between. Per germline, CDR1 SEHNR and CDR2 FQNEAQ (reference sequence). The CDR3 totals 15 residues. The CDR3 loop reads CASSFLRRGHYEQYF. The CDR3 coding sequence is TGTGCCAGCAGCTTTCTACGGCGGGGGCACTACGAGCAGTACTTC.

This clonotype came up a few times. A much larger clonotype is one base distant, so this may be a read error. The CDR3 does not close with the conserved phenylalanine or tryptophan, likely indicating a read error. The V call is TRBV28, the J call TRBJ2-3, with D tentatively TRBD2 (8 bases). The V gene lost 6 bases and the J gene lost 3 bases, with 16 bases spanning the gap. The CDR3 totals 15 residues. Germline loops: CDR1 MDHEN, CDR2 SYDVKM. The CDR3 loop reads CASSQGVAGTDTQYL. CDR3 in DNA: TGTGCCAGCAGCCAGGGGGTAGCGGGAACAGATACGCAGTATCTT.

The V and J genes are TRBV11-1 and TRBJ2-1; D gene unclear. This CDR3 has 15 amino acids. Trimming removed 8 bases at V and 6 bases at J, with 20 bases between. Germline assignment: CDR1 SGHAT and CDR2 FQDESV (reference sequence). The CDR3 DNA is TGTGCCAGCGGTTTCGACACATATAGCACCAATGAGCAGTTCTTC. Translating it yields CASGFDTYSTNEQFF.